The entry below describes one T cell receptor (beta chain). Its matching antigen is unknown. The data are from a study of OX40 agonist ivuxolimab in advanced cancers. Study results and caveats: Partial responders receiving 0.1-3.0 mg/kg showed among the lowest clonal expansion.

Looked up from germline, CDR1 is WNHNN and CDR2 is SYGVQD (reference sequence). Trimming removed 0 bases from V and 6 bases from J, with 9 bases in between. The CDR3 loop spans 14 amino acids. Autoimmune disease history or systemic immunosuppression disqualified patients. TCRdb's table, derived via immunoSEQ multiplex PCR, lists solely in-frame clones and lacks some. In the table there are 25,000 to 35,000 clones, more than 70% of which are singletons. The J gene is TRBJ2-1, the V gene TRBV10-1; a possible D gene is TRBD1 (5 bases). The material was CD4+ or CD8+ T cells sorted from blood, obtained in a trial of the OX40 agonist ivuxolimab. The sequence came from an adult with an advanced solid tumor such as melanoma, head and neck, liver or kidney cancer. Written as DNA, the CDR3 is TGCGCCAGCAGTGAGTCGGGAAGGGGCAATGAGCAGTTCTTC. The encoded protein is CASSESGRGNEQFF.